A selection of T cell receptor beta chains follows, all from one sample in a study of blood T cells in healthy people across ages. TCRdb processed the 5' RACE reads anew with MiXCR; each CDR3 protein has one entry. The sample holds about a million distinct CDR3 sequences, around 46% seen once. Input material: blood. These receptors all come from a young man in good health. The CDR3 runs from the conserved cysteine through the conserved F or W. A D gene is named only where the DNA matches it firmly. Clone size is shown for a subset of rows, as once, few, many or a class of expanded clone.

>.|TRBV5-1|TRBJ2-5|few
CASTPDGTPQETQYF
TGCGCCAGCACCCCTGACGGGACCCCACAAGAGACCCAGTACTTC
>.|TRBV28|TRBJ1-2|once
CASRHLYGYTF
TGTGCCAGCAGACACCTCTATGGCTACACCTTC
>TRBD1|TRBV7-9|TRBJ1-6|.
CASSGDSDNSPLHF
TGTGCCAGCAGCGGGGACAGTGATAATTCACCCCTCCACTTT
>.|TRBV25-1|TRBJ2-7|few
CASSSPNEQYF
TGTGCCAGCAGTTCCCCAAACGAGCAGTACTTC
>.|TRBV20-1|TRBJ1-4|.
CSAPTFPSRVTNEKLFF
TGCAGTGCTCCCACTTTCCCCTCCAGGGTCACTAATGAAAAACTGTTTTTT
>TRBD1|TRBV20-1|TRBJ1-5|.
CSATPGQQYSNQPQHF
TGCAGTGCTACTCCGGGACAGCAATATAGCAATCAGCCCCAGCATTTT
>TRBD1|TRBV5-1|TRBJ1-6|few
CASSISTGGGYNSPLHF
TGCGCCAGCAGCATCTCGACAGGGGGCGGCTATAATTCACCCCTCCACTTT
>.|TRBV7-3|TRBJ2-3|few
CASSLRRGQRDTQYF
TGTGCCAGCAGCTTGAGACGGGGCCAACGGGATACGCAGTATTTT
>TRBD1|TRBV18|TRBJ2-1|.
CASSPGQVNEQFF
TGTGCCAGCTCCCCGGGACAGGTCAATGAGCAGTTCTTC
>.|TRBV29-1|TRBJ1-1|.
CSVRTAMNTEAFF
TGCAGCGTCCGGACGGCGATGAACACTGAAGCTTTCTTT
>.|TRBV7-9|TRBJ2-7|few
CASSLLSGASSYEQYF
TGTGCCAGCAGCTTACTATCGGGGGCCTCCTCCTACGAGCAGTACTTC
>.|TRBV11-3|TRBJ2-1|few
CASSHGKTNEQFF
TGTGCCAGCAGCCATGGCAAGACCAATGAGCAGTTCTTC
>TRBD2|TRBV23-1|TRBJ2-3|.
CASSWTSGPPRTDTQYF
TGCGCCAGCAGCTGGACTAGCGGTCCTCCTCGCACAGATACGCAGTATTTT
>.|TRBV4-1|TRBJ2-2|.
CASSPTGRGAGTGELFF
TGCGCCAGCAGCCCTACTGGACGGGGGGCCGGCACCGGGGAGCTGTTTTTT
>.|TRBV11-3|TRBJ2-7|.
CASSAPGSYEQYF
TGTGCCAGCAGCGCCCCAGGGAGTTACGAGCAGTACTTC
>.|TRBV12-3/TRBV12-4|TRBJ1-3|.
CASSFEGEGGNTIYF
TGTGCCAGCAGTTTTGAGGGGGAGGGTGGAAACACCATATATTTT
>TRBD1|TRBV5-1|TRBJ2-4|.
CASSPTSDRENIQYF
TGCGCCAGCAGCCCGACCTCCGACAGGGAGAACATTCAGTACTTC
>TRBD1|TRBV3-1|TRBJ1-1|.
CASSRQGTTLEAFF
TGTGCCAGCAGCCGACAGGGGACCACACTTGAAGCTTTCTTT
>TRBD1|TRBV9|TRBJ1-2|.
CASSANRGMDGYTF
TGTGCCAGCAGCGCAAACAGGGGAATGGATGGCTACACCTTC
>.|TRBV20-1|TRBJ1-5|.
CSALPGLLNQPQHF
TGCAGTGCATTACCGGGACTTCTCAATCAGCCCCAGCATTTT
>.|TRBV29-1|TRBJ1-6|many
CSVADTYNSPLHF
TGCAGCGTCGCCGACACCTATAATTCACCCCTCCACTTT
>.|TRBV7-2|TRBJ2-5|.
CASSFGGSFETQYF
TGTGCCAGCAGCTTTGGTGGGAGCTTTGAGACCCAGTACTTC
>TRBD2|TRBV7-3|TRBJ2-1|few
CASSKTSGGTEQFF
TGTGCCAGCAGCAAGACTAGCGGGGGGACTGAGCAGTTCTTC
>.|TRBV2|TRBJ1-2|.
CASSEWEEDGYTF
TGTGCCAGCAGTGAATGGGAGGAGGATGGCTACACCTTC
>.|TRBV6-1|TRBJ2-7|many
CASSRDTPYEQYF
TGTGCCAGCAGCAGGGACACCCCCTACGAGCAGTACTTC
>.|TRBV3-1|TRBJ2-5|.
CASSQAGGPYNEQYF
TGTGCCAGCAGCCAAGCCGGGGGCCCCTACAATGAGCAGTACTTC
>.|TRBV10-3|TRBJ2-3|.
CAIKGGTTGTDTQYF
TGTGCCATCAAAGGGGGGACCACCGGCACAGATACGCAGTATTTT
>TRBD1|TRBV29-1|TRBJ1-1|.
CSVTGTESLNTEAFF
TGCAGCGTGACCGGGACAGAGAGTCTGAACACTGAAGCTTTCTTT
>.|TRBV20-1|TRBJ2-7|.
CSAIGQLLYEQYF
TGCAGTGCTATTGGCCAACTCCTTTACGAGCAGTACTTC
>.|TRBV20-1|TRBJ2-3|.
CSASDPGRSNTDTQYF
TGCAGTGCCAGTGACCCGGGACGGTCGAACACAGATACGCAGTATTTT
>TRBD1|TRBV20-1|TRBJ1-1|few
CSARVGQPNTEAFF
TGCAGTGCTAGAGTGGGACAGCCGAACACTGAAGCTTTCTTT
>TRBD1|TRBV28|TRBJ2-1|.
CASSSTTTGMYNEQFF
TGTGCCAGCAGTTCCACGACGACAGGGATGTACAATGAGCAGTTCTTC
>.|TRBV6-5|TRBJ1-3|.
CASSDILVGNTIYF
TGTGCCAGCTCGGACATCCTCGTTGGAAACACCATATATTTT
>.|TRBV5-5|TRBJ2-7|many
CASSEWLDSYEQYF
TGTGCCAGCAGCGAATGGCTGGACTCCTACGAGCAGTACTTC
>.|TRBV3-1|TRBJ2-7|few
CASSQGWTTSYEQYF
TGTGCCAGCAGCCAAGGCTGGACCACTTCCTACGAGCAGTACTTC